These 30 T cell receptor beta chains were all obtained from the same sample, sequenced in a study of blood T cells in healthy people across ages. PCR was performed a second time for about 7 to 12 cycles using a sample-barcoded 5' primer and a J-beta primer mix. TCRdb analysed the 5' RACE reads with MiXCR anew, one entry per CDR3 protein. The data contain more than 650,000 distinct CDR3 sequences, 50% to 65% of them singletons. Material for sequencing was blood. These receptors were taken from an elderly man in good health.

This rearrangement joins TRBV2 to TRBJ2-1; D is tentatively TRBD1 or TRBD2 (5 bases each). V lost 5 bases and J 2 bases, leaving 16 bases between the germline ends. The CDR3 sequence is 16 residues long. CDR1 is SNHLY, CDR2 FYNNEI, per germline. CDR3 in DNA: TGTGCCAGCAGTCGGGGACCGGAGCGGACCTACAATGAGCAGTTCTTC. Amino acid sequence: CASSRGPERTYNEQFF.

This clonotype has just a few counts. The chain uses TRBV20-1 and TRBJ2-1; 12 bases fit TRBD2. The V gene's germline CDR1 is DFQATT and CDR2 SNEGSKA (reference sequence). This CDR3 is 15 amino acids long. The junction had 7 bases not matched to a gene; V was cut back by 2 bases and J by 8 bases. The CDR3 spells CSARTSGGTSHEQFF. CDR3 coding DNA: TGCAGTGCTAGAACTAGCGGGGGGACATCCCATGAGCAGTTCTTC.

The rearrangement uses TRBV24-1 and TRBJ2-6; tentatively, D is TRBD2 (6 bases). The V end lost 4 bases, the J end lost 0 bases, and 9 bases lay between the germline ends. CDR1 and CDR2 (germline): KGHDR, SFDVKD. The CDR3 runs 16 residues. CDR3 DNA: TGTGCCACCAGTGACCGGGACTTCTCTGGGGCCAACGTCCTGACTTTC. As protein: CATSDRDFSGANVLTF.

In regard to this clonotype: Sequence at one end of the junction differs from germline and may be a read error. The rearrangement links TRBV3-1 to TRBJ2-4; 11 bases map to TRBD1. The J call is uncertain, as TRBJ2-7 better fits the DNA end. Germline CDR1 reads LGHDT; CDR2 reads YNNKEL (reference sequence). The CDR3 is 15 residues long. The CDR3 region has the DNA TGTGACAGCAGTCGAGGGACAGGGGGGGTTTACGAGCAGTACTTC. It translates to CDSSRGTGGVYEQYF.

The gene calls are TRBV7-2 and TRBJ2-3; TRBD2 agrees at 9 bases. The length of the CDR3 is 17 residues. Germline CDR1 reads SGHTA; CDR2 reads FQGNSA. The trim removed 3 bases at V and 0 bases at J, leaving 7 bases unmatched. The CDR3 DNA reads TGTGCCAGCAGCTTGAGGCGGGGGGGGCTCAGCACAGATACGCAGTATTTT. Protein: CASSLRRGGLSTDTQYF.

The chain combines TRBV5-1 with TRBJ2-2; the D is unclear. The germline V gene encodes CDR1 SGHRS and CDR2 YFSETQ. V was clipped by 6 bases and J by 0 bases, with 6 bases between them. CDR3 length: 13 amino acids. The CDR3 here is CASTVPNTGELFF. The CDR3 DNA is TGCGCCAGCACTGTCCCGAACACCGGGGAGCTGTTTTTT.

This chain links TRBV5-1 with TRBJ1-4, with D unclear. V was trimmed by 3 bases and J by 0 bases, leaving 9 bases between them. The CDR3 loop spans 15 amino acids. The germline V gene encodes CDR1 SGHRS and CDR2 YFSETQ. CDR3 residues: CASSSGYATNEKLFF. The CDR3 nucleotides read TGCGCCAGCAGCTCAGGATATGCAACTAATGAAAAACTGTTTTTT.

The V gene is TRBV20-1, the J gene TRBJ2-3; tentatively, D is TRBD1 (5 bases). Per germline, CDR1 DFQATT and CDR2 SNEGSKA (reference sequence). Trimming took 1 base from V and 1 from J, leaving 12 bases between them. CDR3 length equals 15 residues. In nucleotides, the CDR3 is TGCAGTGCTAGAGCCGTCAGGGAAGGCACAGATACGCAGTATTTT. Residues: CSARAVREGTDTQYF.

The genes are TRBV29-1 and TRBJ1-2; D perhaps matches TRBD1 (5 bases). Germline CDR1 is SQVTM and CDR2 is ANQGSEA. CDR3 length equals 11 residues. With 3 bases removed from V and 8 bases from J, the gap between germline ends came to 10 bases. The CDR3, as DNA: TGCAGCGTTGAGGGGGTCGAAGGCTACACCTTC. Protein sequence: CSVEGVEGYTF.

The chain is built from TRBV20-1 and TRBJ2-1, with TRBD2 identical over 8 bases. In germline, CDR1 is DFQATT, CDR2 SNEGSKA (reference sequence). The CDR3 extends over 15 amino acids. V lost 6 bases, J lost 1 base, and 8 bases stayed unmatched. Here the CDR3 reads CSAPEGGRSYNEQFF. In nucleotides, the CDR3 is TGCAGTGCCCCAGAGGGCGGGAGGTCCTACAATGAGCAGTTCTTC.

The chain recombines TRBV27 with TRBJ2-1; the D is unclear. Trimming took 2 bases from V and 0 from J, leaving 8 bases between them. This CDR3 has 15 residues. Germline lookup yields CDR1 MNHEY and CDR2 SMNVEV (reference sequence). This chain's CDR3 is CASSLRAFSYNEQFF. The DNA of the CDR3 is TGTGCCAGCAGTTTACGAGCGTTCTCCTACAATGAGCAGTTCTTC.

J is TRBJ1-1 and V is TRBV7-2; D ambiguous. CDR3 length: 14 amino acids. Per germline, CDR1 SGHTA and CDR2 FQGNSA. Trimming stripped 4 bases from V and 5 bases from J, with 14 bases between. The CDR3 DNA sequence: TGTGCCAGCAGCTCTTACAATGGTGAGACTGAAGCTTTCTTT. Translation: CASSSYNGETEAFF.

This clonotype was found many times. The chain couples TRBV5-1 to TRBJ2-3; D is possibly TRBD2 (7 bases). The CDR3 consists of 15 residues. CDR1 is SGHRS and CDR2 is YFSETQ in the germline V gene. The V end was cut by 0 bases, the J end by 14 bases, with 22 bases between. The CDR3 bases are TGCGCCAGCAGCTTGGAAGGGGGAGGGCACAGATACGCGTATTTT. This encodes CASSLEGGGHRYAYF.

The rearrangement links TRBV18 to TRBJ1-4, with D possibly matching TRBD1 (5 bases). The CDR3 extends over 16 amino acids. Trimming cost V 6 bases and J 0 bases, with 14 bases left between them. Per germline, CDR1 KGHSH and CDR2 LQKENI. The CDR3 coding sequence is TGTGCCAGCTCGCCGACAGAGGAAACAACTAATGAAAAACTGTTTTTT. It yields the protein CASSPTEETTNEKLFF.

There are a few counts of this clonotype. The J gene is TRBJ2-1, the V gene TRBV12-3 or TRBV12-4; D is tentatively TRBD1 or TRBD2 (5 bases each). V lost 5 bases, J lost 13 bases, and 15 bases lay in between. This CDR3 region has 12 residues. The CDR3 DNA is TGTGCCAGCAGTACTAATGGGGGTTTTCAGTTCTTC. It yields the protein CASSTNGGFQFF.

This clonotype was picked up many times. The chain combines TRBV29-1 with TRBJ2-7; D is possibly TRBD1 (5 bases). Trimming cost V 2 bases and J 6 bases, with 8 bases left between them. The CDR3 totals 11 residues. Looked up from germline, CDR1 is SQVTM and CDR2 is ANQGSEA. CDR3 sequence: CSVERGGEQYF. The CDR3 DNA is TGCAGCGTTGAAAGGGGCGGCGAGCAGTACTTC.

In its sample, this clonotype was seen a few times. CDR3 in amino acids: CSARAPGRAGAYF. The DNA of the CDR3 is TGCAGTGCTAGAGCCCCGGGTCGCGCCGGGGCGTATTTT. V and J are TRBV20-1 and TRBJ2-3; D could derive from TRBD1 or TRBD2 (5 bases each). Germline-derived CDR1 and CDR2 are DFQATT and SNEGSKA (reference sequence). This CDR3 is 13 amino acids long. The V gene lost 1 base and the J gene lost 14 bases, with 19 bases spanning the gap.

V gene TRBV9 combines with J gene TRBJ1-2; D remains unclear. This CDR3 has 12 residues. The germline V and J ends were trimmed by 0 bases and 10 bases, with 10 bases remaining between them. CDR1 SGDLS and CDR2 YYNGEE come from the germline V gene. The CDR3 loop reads CASSVGPRHYTF. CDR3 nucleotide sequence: TGTGCCAGCAGCGTAGGACCCCGTCACTACACCTTC.

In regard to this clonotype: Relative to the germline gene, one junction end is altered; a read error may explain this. In DNA, the CDR3 is TGTGCCAGCAGCCCGCCCTGGGGGGCCGGAAACTGTGGCTACACCTTC. Translation: CASSPPWGAGNCGYTF. V and J are TRBV6-2 or TRBV6-3 and TRBJ1-2; D is perhaps TRBD1 (6 bases). CDR3 length: 16 amino acids. Germline CDR1 reads MNHEY; CDR2 reads SVGEGT.

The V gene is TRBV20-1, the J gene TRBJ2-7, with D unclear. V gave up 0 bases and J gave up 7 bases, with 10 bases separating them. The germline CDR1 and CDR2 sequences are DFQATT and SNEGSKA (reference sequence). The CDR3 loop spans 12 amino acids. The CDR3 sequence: CSARDHGNEQYF. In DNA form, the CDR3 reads TGCAGTGCTAGAGATCATGGCAATGAGCAGTACTTC.

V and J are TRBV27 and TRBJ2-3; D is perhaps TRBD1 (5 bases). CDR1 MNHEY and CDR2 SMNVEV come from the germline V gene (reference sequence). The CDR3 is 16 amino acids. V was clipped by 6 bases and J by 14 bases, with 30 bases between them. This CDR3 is CASRTSVGPPNGYAYF. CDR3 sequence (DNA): TGTGCCAGCAGGACTTCCGTGGGGCCCCCGAACGGATACGCGTATTTT.

CDR3 nucleotide sequence: TGCGCCAGCAGCTTGAGGACAGGGGGCGCGAACACTGAAGCTTTCTTT. Residues: CASSLRTGGANTEAFF. The chain has TRBV5-1 and TRBJ1-1, with TRBD1 matching over 11 bases. J lost 1 base, V lost 1 base, and 3 bases had no gene match. Germline V CDR1 and CDR2: SGHRS, YFSETQ. This CDR3 comprises 16 residues.

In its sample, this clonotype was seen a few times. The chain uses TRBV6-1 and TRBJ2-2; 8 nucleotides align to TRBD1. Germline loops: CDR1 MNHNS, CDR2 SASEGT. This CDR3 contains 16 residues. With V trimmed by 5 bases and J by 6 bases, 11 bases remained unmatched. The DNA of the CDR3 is TGTGCCAGCAGTCCAAAGACAGGGGTTGGTTCCGGGGAGCTGTTTTTT. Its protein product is CASSPKTGVGSGELFF.

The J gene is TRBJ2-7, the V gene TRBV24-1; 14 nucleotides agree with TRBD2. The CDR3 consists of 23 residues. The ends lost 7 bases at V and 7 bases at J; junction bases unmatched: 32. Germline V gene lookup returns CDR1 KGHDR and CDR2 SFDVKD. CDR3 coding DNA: TGTGCCACCAGCGCTCTTTCCGGGACTAGCGGGAGTAAGGCGGTTAGCTCCTACAATGAGCAGTACTTC. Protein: CATSALSGTSGSKAVSSYNEQYF.

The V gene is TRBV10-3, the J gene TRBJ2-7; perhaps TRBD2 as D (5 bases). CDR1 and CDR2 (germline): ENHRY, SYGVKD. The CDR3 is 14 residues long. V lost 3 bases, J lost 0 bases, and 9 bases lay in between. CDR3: CAISDGRDSYEQYF. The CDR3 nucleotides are TGTGCCATCAGTGACGGACGGGACTCCTACGAGCAGTACTTC.

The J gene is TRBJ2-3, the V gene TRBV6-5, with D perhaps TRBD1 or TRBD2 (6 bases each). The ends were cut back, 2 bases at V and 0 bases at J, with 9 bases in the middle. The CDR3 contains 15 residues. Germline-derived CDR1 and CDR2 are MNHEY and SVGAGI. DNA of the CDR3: TGTGCCAGCAGTTACGGGGGGCTGAGCACAGATACGCAGTATTTT. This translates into CASSYGGLSTDTQYF.

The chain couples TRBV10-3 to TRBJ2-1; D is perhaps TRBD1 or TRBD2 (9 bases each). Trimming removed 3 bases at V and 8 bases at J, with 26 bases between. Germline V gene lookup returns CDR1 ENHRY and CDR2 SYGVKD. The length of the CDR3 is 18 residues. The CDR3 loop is CAISDLDRGRSGSYEQFF. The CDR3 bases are TGTGCCATCAGTGATTTGGACAGGGGCCGTAGCGGGAGCTATGAGCAGTTCTTC.

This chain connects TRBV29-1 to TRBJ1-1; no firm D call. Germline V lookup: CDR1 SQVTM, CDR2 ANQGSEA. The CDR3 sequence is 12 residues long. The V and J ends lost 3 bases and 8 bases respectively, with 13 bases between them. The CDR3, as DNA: TGCAGCGTTGAGGGTACCGCCCTCGAAGCTTTCTTT. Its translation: CSVEGTALEAFF. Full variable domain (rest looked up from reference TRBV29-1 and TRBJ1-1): SAVISQKPSRDICQRGTSLTIQCQVDSQVTMMFWYRQQPGQSLTLIATANQGSEATYESGFVIDKFPISRPNLTFSTLTVSNMSPEDSSIYLCSVEGTALEAFFGQGTRLTVV.

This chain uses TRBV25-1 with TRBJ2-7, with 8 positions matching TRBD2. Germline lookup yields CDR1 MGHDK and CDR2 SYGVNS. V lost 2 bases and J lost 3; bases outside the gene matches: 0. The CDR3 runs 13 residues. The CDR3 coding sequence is TGTGCCAGCAGTGAAAGCGGGAGCTACGAGCAGTACTTC. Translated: CASSESGSYEQYF.

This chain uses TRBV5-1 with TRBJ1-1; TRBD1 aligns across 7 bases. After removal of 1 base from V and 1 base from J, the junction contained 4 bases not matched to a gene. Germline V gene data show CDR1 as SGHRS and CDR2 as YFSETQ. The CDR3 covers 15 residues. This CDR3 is CASSLTRQGNTEAFF. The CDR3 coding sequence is TGCGCCAGCAGCTTGACAAGACAGGGGAACACTGAAGCTTTCTTT.